This T cell receptor (beta chain) was documented in a study of CD8+ T cells in alopecia areata. Across the study: Administration of oral tofacitinib to treated patients was at 5 to 10 mg twice daily. Scalp area affected, as a percentage, set the severity score of treated patients. General observations from the study: A great number of expanded lesional clones endured in scalp and blood during tofacitinib.

As to this clone: Its antigen remains unknown.

RNA extraction was followed by reverse transcription into cDNA, which acted as the sequencing template. Data came from immunoSEQ multiplex PCR; TCRdb stores just in-frame clones and leaves some out. The sample has more than 130,000 clones; 80% to 90% are singletons. Noted treatment: oral pan-JAK inhibitor, 5-10 mg twice daily. Trimming removed 2 bases from V and 0 bases from J, with 10 bases in between. This CDR3 is built from 15 residues. Germline assignment: CDR1 MNHEY and CDR2 SVGAGI. The V call is TRBV6-5, the J call TRBJ1-1; tentative D call: TRBD1 (6 bases). The sample here was CD8+ T cells sorted from blood, taken at week 4, from a patient treated with tofacitinib. This TCR was sampled from a human donor with alopecia areata. In nucleotides, the CDR3 is TGTGCCAGCAGTTACGGGACAACGATGAACACTGAAGCTTTCTTT. It encodes CASSYGTTMNTEAFF.